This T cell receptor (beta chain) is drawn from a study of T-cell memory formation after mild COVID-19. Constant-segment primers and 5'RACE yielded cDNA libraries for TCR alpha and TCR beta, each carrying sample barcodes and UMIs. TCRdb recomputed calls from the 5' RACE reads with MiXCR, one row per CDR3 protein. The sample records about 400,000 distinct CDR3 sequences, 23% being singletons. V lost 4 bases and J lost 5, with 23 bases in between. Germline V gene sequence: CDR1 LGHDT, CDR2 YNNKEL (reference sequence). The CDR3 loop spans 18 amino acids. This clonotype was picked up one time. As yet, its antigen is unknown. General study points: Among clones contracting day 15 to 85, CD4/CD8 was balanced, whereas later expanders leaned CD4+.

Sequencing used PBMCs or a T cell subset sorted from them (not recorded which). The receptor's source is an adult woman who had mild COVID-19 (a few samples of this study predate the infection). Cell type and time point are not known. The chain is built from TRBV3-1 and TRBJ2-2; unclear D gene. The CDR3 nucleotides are TGTGCCAGCAGCCGCCCGGTCCTCTGGATGGACGAAACCGGGGAGCTGTTTTTT. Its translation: CASSRPVLWMDETGELFF.